These 20 T cell receptor beta chains came from one sample sequenced in a study of early T cells in non-severe SARS-CoV-2 infection. TCRdb fed the 5' RACE reads into MiXCR, producing one record per CDR3 protein. The table has approximately 85,000 distinct CDR3 sequences, roughly an eighth seen once; the top ten hold over 6%. The sequenced sample consisted of whole blood. These TCRs come from an adult who was a healthcare worker with PCR-confirmed SARS-CoV-2 infection or an uninfected control (not recorded which).

This clonotype was observed a handful of times. The chain employs TRBV10-3 and TRBJ2-1, with D maybe TRBD1 (5 bases). CDR1 and CDR2 from the germline V gene are ENHRY and SYGVKD. This CDR3 has 14 amino acids. The germline V and J ends were trimmed by 10 bases and 10 bases, with 23 bases remaining between them. CDR3 region: CATIDRPQKGEQFF. The CDR3, as DNA: TGTGCCACCATCGATAGACCGCAGAAGGGGGAGCAGTTCTTC.

This clonotype was seen ten or more times. The rearrangement joins TRBV29-1 to TRBJ2-2; D is perhaps TRBD1 (6 bases). Germline lookup yields CDR1 SQVTM and CDR2 ANQGSEA. This CDR3 comprises 14 residues. Trimming removed 6 bases at V and 6 bases at J, with 17 bases between. The CDR3 loop reads CSVLPLGAAGELFF. The CDR3, as DNA: TGCAGCGTACTGCCTTTGGGGGCGGCCGGGGAGCTGTTTTTT.

In this sample, this clonotype turned up many times. The chain couples TRBV29-1 to TRBJ1-1, with D perhaps TRBD1 (5 bases). This CDR3 spans 13 amino acids. Trimming cost V 3 bases and J 5 bases, with 13 bases left between them. The germline CDR1 and CDR2 sequences are SQVTM and ANQGSEA. CDR3 residues: CSVEIASGTEAFF. DNA of the CDR3: TGCAGCGTTGAGATAGCGTCAGGGACTGAAGCTTTCTTT.

V gene TRBV6-6 combines with J gene TRBJ2-3; D might be TRBD1 (5 bases). The CDR3 sequence is 16 residues long. The V gene lost 7 bases and the J gene lost 5 bases, with 22 bases spanning the gap. Germline CDR1 reads MNHNY; CDR2 reads SVGAGI (reference sequence). In DNA, the CDR3 is TGTGCCAGCATCGCCCTTGGGGCGGAGAGAGGAGATACGCAGTATTTT. It is translated as CASIALGAERGDTQYF.

The V call is TRBV19, the J call TRBJ2-2; D not certain. Germline V lookup: CDR1 LNHDA, CDR2 SQIVND (reference sequence). This CDR3 comprises 13 residues. Trimming stripped 6 bases from V and 0 bases from J, with 5 bases between. The CDR3 spells CASRLSNTGELFF. As DNA, the CDR3 is TGTGCCAGTAGACTATCGAACACCGGGGAGCTGTTTTTT. Full variable domain (remainder filled in from reference TRBV19 and TRBJ2-2): DGGITQSPKYLFRKEGQNVTLSCEQNLNHDAMYWYRQDPGQGLRLIYYSQIVNDFQKGDIAEGYSVSREKKESFPLTVTSAQKNPTAFYLCASRLSNTGELFFGEGSRLTVL.

The V and J genes are TRBV14 and TRBJ1-1; the D is unclear. The germline V and J ends were trimmed by 4 bases and 6 bases, with 24 bases remaining between them. Looked up from germline, CDR1 is SGHDN and CDR2 is FVKESK. CDR3 size: 17 residues. This chain's CDR3 is CASSLSFGILFGAEAFF. CDR3 DNA: TGTGCCAGCAGCCTTAGTTTTGGGATACTATTCGGCGCTGAAGCTTTCTTT.

The CDR3 protein is CATSRARRQGSGELFF. CDR3 nucleotides: TGTGCCACCAGCAGAGCGAGGAGACAGGGATCCGGGGAGCTGTTTTTT. The V gene is TRBV15, the J gene TRBJ2-2; the match to TRBD1 covers 7 bases. The germline CDR1 and CDR2 sequences are LNHNV and YYDKDF (reference sequence). This CDR3 comprises 16 residues. Trimming took 1 base from V and 6 from J; bases not matched to a gene: 8.

This clonotype occurred many times. The chain is built from TRBV20-1 and TRBJ1-4; the D gene is possibly TRBD1 (5 bases). The CDR3 has 16 amino acids. Trimming shortened V by 6 bases and J by 8 bases, and 25 bases separated the two germline ends. Looked up from germline, CDR1 is DFQATT and CDR2 is SNEGSKA (reference sequence). The CDR3 loop reads CSAPAEQGGTREKLFF. CDR3 bases: TGCAGTGCGCCGGCCGAGCAGGGTGGGACGCGGGAAAAACTGTTTTTT.

This clonotype was observed a handful of times. The rearrangement uses TRBV10-3 and TRBJ2-4; 7 positions match TRBD2. Germline CDR1 is ENHRY and CDR2 is SYGVKD. The CDR3 has 14 residues. With V trimmed by 0 bases and J by 5 bases, 1 base remained unmatched. The CDR3 DNA follows: TGTGCCATCAGTGAGTCAGGGAGGGAAAACATTCAGTACTTC. It codes for CAISESGRENIQYF.

This clonotype appeared many times. V and J are TRBV27 and TRBJ2-3; 7 nucleotides agree with TRBD1. Germline V gives CDR1 MNHEY, CDR2 SMNVEV (reference sequence). The CDR3 loop spans 14 amino acids. After removal of 4 bases from V and 6 bases from J, the junction contained 7 bases not matched to a gene. The CDR3 region has the DNA TGTGCCAGCAGTTCCCGGGACAGTCTCGATACGCAGTATTTT. Its translation: CASSSRDSLDTQYF.

This clonotype was seen only a few times. CDR3 loop: CASSQWYKDTEAFF. In DNA, the CDR3 is TGTGCCAGCAGCCAGTGGTACAAGGACACTGAAGCTTTCTTT. V is TRBV7-2 and J is TRBJ1-1; D remains unclear. This CDR3 has 14 residues. The V end was cut by 5 bases, the J end by 3 bases, with 13 bases between. Germline CDR1 reads SGHTA; CDR2 reads FQGNSA. Filled out from reference TRBV7-2 and TRBJ1-1, the complete variable domain reads GAGVSQSPSNKVTEKGKDVELRCDPISGHTALYWYRQSLGQGLEFLIYFQGNSAPDKSGLPSDRFSAERTGGSVSTLTIQRTQQEDSAVYLCASSQWYKDTEAFFGQGTRLTVV.

This clonotype showed up just a few times. The V call is TRBV4-1, the J call TRBJ1-5, with 9 nucleotides matching TRBD1. V lost 3 bases and J lost 2; bases outside the gene matches: 5. The V gene's germline CDR1 is MGHRA and CDR2 YSYEKL. The length of the CDR3 is 16 residues. CDR3 nucleotide sequence: TGCGCCAGCAGCCAGGGGACAGGGAGGGGCAATCAGCCCCAGCATTTT. Encoded protein: CASSQGTGRGNQPQHF.

This clonotype was counted between two and nine times. V and J are TRBV7-6 and TRBJ2-1; 14 bases are a match to TRBD2. CDR3 length equals 16 residues. In germline, CDR1 is SGHVS, CDR2 FNYEAQ. Germline trimming cut 5 bases from V and 9 bases from J; bases unmatched to any gene: 9. CDR3 in amino acids: CASSPGTSGSGGEQFF. The CDR3 bases are TGTGCCAGCAGCCCGGGGACTAGCGGGAGTGGTGGTGAGCAGTTCTTC.

In this sample, this clonotype turned up a few times. The V call is TRBV2, the J call TRBJ1-2; D is undetermined. Germline values: CDR1 SNHLY, CDR2 FYNNEI. This CDR3 contains 10 residues. V was shortened by 6 bases and J by 8 bases, with 7 bases between the two germline ends. CDR3: CASSPVGYTF. As DNA, the CDR3 is TGTGCCAGCAGCCCCGTAGGCTACACCTTC.

Concerning this clonotype: Sequence at one end of the junction differs from germline and may be a read error. V gene TRBV20-1 combines with J gene TRBJ2-5; TRBD2 is a possible D gene (6 bases). CDR1 is DFQATT, CDR2 SNEGSKA, per germline (reference sequence). This CDR3 contains 14 residues. In nucleotides, the CDR3 is TGCAGTGCTAGAGATTTCGGTGAAATGGGACTTGAGGACTTC. Translation: CSARDFGEMGLEDF.

The genes are TRBV9 and TRBJ2-1; 7 bases are a match to TRBD2. CDR3 length: 13 residues. Trimming took 2 bases from V and 8 from J; bases not matched to a gene: 4. Per the germline V gene, CDR1 is SGDLS and CDR2 is YYNGEE. The CDR3 protein is CASSVAGVDEQFF. In DNA form, the CDR3 reads TGTGCCAGCAGCGTGGCGGGAGTTGATGAGCAGTTCTTC. The variable domain in full, with the rest retrieved from reference TRBV9 and TRBJ2-1, is DSGVTQTPKHLITATGQRVTLRCSPRSGDLSVYWYQQSLDQGLQFLIQYYNGEERAKGNILERFSAQQFPDLHSELNLSSLELGDSALYFCASSVAGVDEQFFGPGTRLTVL.

The chain has TRBV6-5 and TRBJ1-1; no clear D. Deletions cut 6 bases from V and 4 bases from J, with 12 bases between. The CDR3 is 13 residues long. From germline, CDR1 is MNHEY and CDR2 SVGAGI. The CDR3 bases are TGTGCCAGCAGCTACCAGGCGGGCACTGAAGCTTTCTTT. This codes for CASSYQAGTEAFF.

This clonotype appeared a few times. The chain uses TRBV5-1 and TRBJ1-4; TRBD1 aligns across 9 bases. CDR3 length: 14 residues. Looked up from germline, CDR1 is SGHRS and CDR2 is YFSETQ. The V segment lost 7 bases and the J segment 7 bases; nucleotides outside the gene matches: 8. The CDR3 DNA sequence: TGCGCCAGCGCCCCGGGACAGGGTTTTGAAAAACTGTTTTTT. The encoded protein is CASAPGQGFEKLFF.

The chain is built from TRBV20-1 and TRBJ2-1, with 10 nucleotides matching TRBD2. Germline V gene sequence: CDR1 DFQATT, CDR2 SNEGSKA (reference sequence). The CDR3 is made up of 15 amino acids. V was pared by 0 bases and J by 4 bases, with 3 bases of the junction left unmatched. The CDR3 bases are TGCAGTGCTAGAGAGGGGACTAGCGCTTACAATGAGCAGTTCTTC. As protein: CSAREGTSAYNEQFF.

This sequence joins TRBV4-2 and TRBJ2-3; D ambiguous. CDR1 is LGHNA and CDR2 is YNFKEQ in the germline V gene. Trimming left V 0 bases short and J 1 base short, with 8 bases between. The CDR3 loop spans 15 amino acids. The CDR3 region has the DNA TGTGCCAGCAGCCAAGATCGCCCAGGCACAGATACGCAGTATTTT. This codes for CASSQDRPGTDTQYF.